One and the same sample provided the 7 T cell receptor beta chains below, sequenced in a study of blood T cell repertoires in COVID-19. TCRdb's copy holds only in-frame clones and misses some; the assay was immunoSEQ multiplex PCR. The sample carries 100,000 to 150,000 clones, over 70% recorded once. The sequenced material came from peripheral blood. The receptors shown here come from a woman aged 50 to 60 with acute or convalescent COVID-19.

This chain joins TRBV28 and TRBJ2-1, with 8 positions matching TRBD2. Germline assignment: CDR1 MDHEN and CDR2 SYDVKM. The CDR3 runs to 17 residues. V lost 2 bases to trimming and J lost 9 bases; unmatched junction nucleotides: 15. The CDR3 spells CASSLGPITSGYLEQFF. In nucleotides, the CDR3 is TGTGCCAGCAGTTTAGGTCCGATCACTAGCGGTTATCTTGAGCAGTTCTTC.

This sequence joins TRBV19 and TRBJ1-1; the match to TRBD1 covers 8 bases. The CDR3 consists of 13 residues. The trim removed 5 bases at V and 4 bases at J, leaving 3 bases unmatched. Germline V gene data show CDR1 as LNHDA and CDR2 as SQIVND (reference sequence). CDR3 nucleotide sequence: TGTGCCAGTAGTTTTACAGGGGGCACTGAAGCTTTCTTT. As protein: CASSFTGGTEAFF.

The chain couples TRBV30 to TRBJ1-4; the D gene is possibly TRBD1 (6 bases). CDR1 and CDR2 from the germline V gene are GTSNPN and SVGIG (reference sequence). The V and J ends lost 0 bases and 6 bases respectively, with 8 bases between them. CDR3 length equals 13 residues. CDR3 residues: CAWSVGAHEKLFF. The CDR3 DNA is TGTGCCTGGAGTGTGGGGGCGCATGAAAAACTGTTTTTT.

V and J are TRBV5-4 and TRBJ1-4; the D gene is possibly TRBD1 (6 bases). The CDR3 contains 16 residues. The V gene lost 3 bases and the J gene lost 5 bases, with 17 bases spanning the gap. CDR1 is SGHNT and CDR2 is YYREEE in the germline V gene (reference sequence). CDR3 in amino acids: CASSSGGKGGNEKLFF. Here the CDR3 DNA reads TGTGCCAGCAGCTCGGGGGGAAAGGGGGGAAATGAAAAACTGTTTTTT.

This sequence joins TRBV3-1 (or the pseudogene TRBV3-2) and TRBJ1-2; D possibly corresponds to TRBD1 (6 bases). The CDR3 loop spans 15 amino acids. Trimming shortened V by 2 bases and J by 4 bases, and 14 bases separated the two germline ends. CDR1 LGHDT and CDR2 YNNKEL come from the germline V gene (reference sequence). The CDR3 nucleotides read TGTGCCAGCAGCCAAAGGGGGGGTCAAGGCTATGGCTACACCTTC. Its translation: CASSQRGGQGYGYTF.

This chain connects TRBV19 to TRBJ2-4, with 13 bases matching TRBD2. Germline V gene data show CDR1 as LNHDA and CDR2 as SQIVND (reference sequence). This CDR3 is built from 20 residues. The junction had 13 bases not matched to a gene; V was cut back by 5 bases and J by 0 bases. The chain's CDR3 is CASSPISGTSGTLAKNIQYF. For the CDR3, the DNA is TGTGCCAGTAGTCCAATCTCCGGGACTAGCGGGACCTTAGCCAAAAACATTCAGTACTTC.

Concerning this clone: Other nucleotide sequences from this sample produce the same CDR3. The J gene is TRBJ2-7, the V gene TRBV30; TRBD2 is a possible D gene (7 bases). V was clipped by 2 bases and J by 7 bases, with 9 bases between them. Per germline, CDR1 GTSNPN and CDR2 SVGIG (reference sequence). The CDR3 consists of 11 residues. CDR3 region: CAWSRGGEQYF. Written as DNA, the CDR3 is TGTGCCTGGAGTAGGGGGGGAGAGCAGTACTTC.